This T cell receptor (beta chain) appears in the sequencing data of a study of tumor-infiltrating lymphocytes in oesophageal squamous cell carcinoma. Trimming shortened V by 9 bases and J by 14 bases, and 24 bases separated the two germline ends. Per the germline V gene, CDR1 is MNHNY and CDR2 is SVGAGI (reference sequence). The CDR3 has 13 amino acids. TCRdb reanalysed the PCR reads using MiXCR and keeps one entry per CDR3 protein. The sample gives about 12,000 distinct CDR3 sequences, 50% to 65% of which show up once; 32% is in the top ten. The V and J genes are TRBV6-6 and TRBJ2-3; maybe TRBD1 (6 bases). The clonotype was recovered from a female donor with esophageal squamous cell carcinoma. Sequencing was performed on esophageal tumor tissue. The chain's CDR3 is CASRKGGTGELYF. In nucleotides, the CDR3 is TGTGCCAGTAGAAAAGGGGGTACCGGGGAGCTGTATTTT.